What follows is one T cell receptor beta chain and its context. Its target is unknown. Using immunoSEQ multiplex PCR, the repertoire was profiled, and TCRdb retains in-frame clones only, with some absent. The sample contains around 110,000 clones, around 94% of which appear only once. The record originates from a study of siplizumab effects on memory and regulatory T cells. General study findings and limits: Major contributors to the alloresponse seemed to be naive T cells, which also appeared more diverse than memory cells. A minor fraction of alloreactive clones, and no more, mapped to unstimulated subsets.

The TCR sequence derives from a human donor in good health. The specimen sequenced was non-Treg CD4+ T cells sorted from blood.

DNA of the CDR3: TGCGCCAGCAGCTTAAACATTGATATGAACACTGAAGCTTTCTTT. It yields the protein CASSLNIDMNTEAFF. The chain combines TRBV5-1 with TRBJ1-1; no clear D. V was pared by 2 bases and J by 0 bases, with 11 bases between. This CDR3 has 15 amino acids. In germline, CDR1 is SGHRS, CDR2 YFSETQ.